This T cell receptor (beta chain) was identified in a study of T cells expressing NK-cell markers. Study results and limitations: NKG2C+ dominant clonotype frequencies in 6 or 7 donors were roughly 1.0-7.5% of CD8+ T cells.

Of note for this clonotype: Its antigen is undetermined.

Germline CDR1 is SGHNT and CDR2 is YYREEE (reference sequence). This CDR3 is 13 amino acids long. UMIs accompanied the 5'RACE template switching by which TCR beta cDNA was made. After re-calling the 5' RACE reads, TCRdb lists one entry per CDR3 protein, DNA absent. The sample table includes some 410,000 distinct CDR3 sequences. This sequence was found in a woman between 18 and 69 years old in good health. This chain uses TRBV5-4 with TRBJ1-5. The sequencing sample was made of blood T cells: a sorted CD56 or NKG2C T cell subset, CD4+ or CD8+ T cells, or bulk PBMC T cells (not recorded which). CDR3 protein: CASSQAGGGAQHF.